Below, 12 T cell receptor beta chains from the same sample are listed, as sequenced in a study of blood T cells in healthy people across ages. A second PCR of 7 to 11 cycles used a sample-barcoded 5' primer and a J-beta primer mix. One entry per CDR3 protein, called by TCRdb with MiXCR from the 5' RACE reads. The data show roughly 1.5 million distinct CDR3 sequences, 35% to 45% seen once. The specimen was blood. These receptors originate from a woman under 30 in good health.

In this sample, this clonotype turned up a few times. CDR3 coding DNA: TGCAGTGCCAAGACTAGCGAGTACCGGGAGACCCAGTACTTC. It encodes CSAKTSEYRETQYF. The chain couples TRBV20-1 to TRBJ2-5, with 8 bases that match TRBD2. CDR1 is DFQATT, CDR2 SNEGSKA, per germline (reference sequence). V was clipped by 6 bases and J by 5 bases; unmatched bases: 11. This CDR3 is built from 14 residues.

Written as DNA, the CDR3 is TGTGCCAGCAGTGAAACGGGTAGCGGGAATCGGGATGAGCAGTACTTC. Translated: CASSETGSGNRDEQYF. The chain has TRBV25-1 and TRBJ2-7; 8 bases are a match to TRBD2. V was pared by 2 bases and J by 7 bases, with 13 bases of the junction left unmatched. CDR1 and CDR2 from the germline V gene are MGHDK and SYGVNS. CDR3 length: 16 amino acids.

V gene TRBV30 combines with J gene TRBJ2-1; D uncertain. CDR1 and CDR2 from the germline V gene are GTSNPN and SVGIG (reference sequence). Deletions cut 2 bases from V and 0 bases from J, with 11 bases between. The CDR3 has 15 residues. The chain's CDR3 is CAWSSVSPSYNEQFF. The CDR3 DNA reads as TGTGCCTGGAGTTCAGTTTCCCCCTCCTACAATGAGCAGTTCTTC. The full variable domain, rest sourced from reference TRBV30 and TRBJ2-1, is SQTIHQWPATLVQPVGSPLSLECTVEGTSNPNLYWYRQAAGRGLQLLFYSVGIGQISSEVPQNLSASRPQDRQFILSSKKLLLSDSGFYLCAWSSVSPSYNEQFFGPGTRLTVL.

V and J are TRBV10-3 and TRBJ1-1, with D perhaps TRBD1 (6 bases). Germline V CDR1 and CDR2: ENHRY, SYGVKD. Between the trimmed V and J ends, which lost 0 bases and 4 bases, there was a span of 18 bases. This CDR3 is 17 amino acids long. In DNA, the CDR3 is TGTGCCATCAGTGAGTCGAGGGGGGGGCTTGGAGTCACTGAAGCTTTCTTT. Amino acid sequence: CAISESRGGLGVTEAFF.

This clonotype was recorded a few times. The genes are TRBV12-3 or TRBV12-4 and TRBJ2-1, with TRBD2 as a possible D gene (7 bases). The germline V and J ends were trimmed by 6 bases and 5 bases, with 14 bases remaining between them. The length of the CDR3 is 14 residues. CDR3 nucleotides: TGTGCCAGCAGGTTCAGGGGAGGGGACAATGAGCAGTTCTTC. Translation gives CASRFRGGDNEQFF.

A few counts support this clonotype. The chain links TRBV11-2 to TRBJ2-7; the D is unclear. With 7 bases removed from V and 3 bases from J, the gap between germline ends came to 13 bases. The CDR3 is 13 residues long. Germline V gene data show CDR1 as SGHAT and CDR2 as FQNNGV. Here the CDR3 reads CASTPFNRYEQYF. The CDR3 bases are TGTGCCAGCACCCCCTTTAATCGCTACGAGCAGTACTTC.

There are a few counts of this clonotype. CDR3 region: CASSRDYNSPLHF. In nucleotides, the CDR3 is TGTGCCAGCAGTCGGGACTATAATTCACCCCTCCACTTT. The chain couples TRBV6-5 to TRBJ1-6; D is unresolved. Trimming pared 5 bases from V and 3 bases from J, leaving 5 bases between. Germline V lookup: CDR1 MNHEY, CDR2 SVGAGI. The CDR3 contains 13 residues.

The count of this clonotype is one. One base away lies a much larger clone, so this may be a sequencing read error. J is TRBJ2-5 and V is TRBV20-1, with 13 nucleotides matching TRBD2. The CDR3 is made up of 16 amino acids. Trimming cost V 4 bases and J 11 bases; bases outside gene matches: 16. Per the germline V gene, CDR1 is DFQATT and CDR2 is SNEGSKA (reference sequence). CDR3 region: CSATGLAGAPYNEQYF. DNA of the CDR3: TGCAGTGCTACCGGACTAGCGGGGGCACCTTACAATGAGCAGTACTTC.

The sample holds a few counts of this clonotype. This chain joins TRBV10-3 and TRBJ2-1, with TRBD2 matching over 11 bases. CDR3 length: 15 amino acids. J was trimmed by 6 bases and V by 8 bases; bases with no gene match: 9. Germline values: CDR1 ENHRY, CDR2 SYGVKD. Here the CDR3 reads CAIFIAGGGRNEQFF. DNA for the CDR3: TGTGCCATCTTTATAGCGGGAGGGGGGCGCAATGAGCAGTTCTTC.

This clonotype appeared once. This chain connects TRBV27 to TRBJ2-7, with TRBD2 as a possible D gene (5 bases). Germline values: CDR1 MNHEY, CDR2 SMNVEV (reference sequence). V lost 6 bases and J 7 bases, leaving 22 bases between the germline ends. CDR3 size: 15 residues. Written as DNA, the CDR3 is TGTGCCAGCAGCGATGACGGGGTCTCCTACAATGAGCAGTACTTC. It encodes CASSDDGVSYNEQYF.

This clonotype was recorded at least ten times. The V gene is TRBV12-3 or TRBV12-4, the J gene TRBJ2-7; D possibly corresponds to TRBD2 (6 bases). The CDR3 totals 14 residues. Trimming removed 10 bases from V and 1 base from J, with 17 bases in between. CDR3 amino acids: CATSLAGWSYEQYF. For the CDR3, the DNA is TGTGCCACCTCCCTGGCGGGGTGGTCCTACGAGCAGTACTTC.

The chain uses TRBV6-5 and TRBJ1-1; D unresolved. Trimming cost V 0 bases and J 5 bases, with 16 bases left between them. Germline CDR1 MNHEY, CDR2 SVGAGI. CDR3 size: 16 residues. The CDR3 DNA follows: TGTGCCAGCAGTTACTCCCCCATAGGAAGCGGGACTGAAGCTTTCTTT. This translates into CASSYSPIGSGTEAFF.